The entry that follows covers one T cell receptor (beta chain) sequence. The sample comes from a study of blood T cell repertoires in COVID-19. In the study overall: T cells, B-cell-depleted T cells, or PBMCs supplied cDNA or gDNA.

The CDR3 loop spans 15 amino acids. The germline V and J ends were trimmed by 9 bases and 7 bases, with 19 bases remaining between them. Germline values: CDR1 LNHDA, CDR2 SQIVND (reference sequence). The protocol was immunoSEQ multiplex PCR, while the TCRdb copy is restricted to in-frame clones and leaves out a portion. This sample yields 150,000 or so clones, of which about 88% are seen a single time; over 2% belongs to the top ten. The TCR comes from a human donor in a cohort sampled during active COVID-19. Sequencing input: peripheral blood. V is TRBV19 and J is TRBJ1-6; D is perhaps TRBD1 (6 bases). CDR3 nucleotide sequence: TGTGCCAGCAAAGCGGGGGCAGGGTCAAATTCACCCCTCCACTTT. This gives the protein CASKAGAGSNSPLHF.